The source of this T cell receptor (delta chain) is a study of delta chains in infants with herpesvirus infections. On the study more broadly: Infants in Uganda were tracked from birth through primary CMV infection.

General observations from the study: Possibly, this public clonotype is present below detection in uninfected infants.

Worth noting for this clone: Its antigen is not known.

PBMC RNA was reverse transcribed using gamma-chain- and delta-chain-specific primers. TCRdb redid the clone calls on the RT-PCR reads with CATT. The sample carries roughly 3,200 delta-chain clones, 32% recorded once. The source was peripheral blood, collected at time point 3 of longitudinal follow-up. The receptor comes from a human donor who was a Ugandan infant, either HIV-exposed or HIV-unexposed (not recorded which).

As DNA, the CDR3 is TGTGCTCTTGGGGAATTCCCGCTTGGTGGGGGACCCGGGCGGTACACCGATAAACTCATCTTT. Protein: CALGEFPLGGGPGRYTDKLIF. The chain uses TRDV1 and TRDJ1; 7 positions agree with TRDD3. Germline CDR1 and CDR2: TSWWSYY and QGS. V shed 2 bases and J 0 bases; nucleotides not matched to a gene: 21. The CDR3 spans 21 residues.